This TCR beta chain was sequenced for a study of identifying expanded T cells in peripheral blood. The study, taken as a whole, reports: Variance in clone template counts between approximately 2-week samples significantly increased with total template count across all healthy donors.

The germline V and J ends were trimmed by 5 bases and 2 bases, with 15 bases remaining between them. This CDR3 is built from 15 residues. Germline V gives CDR1 SGHTA, CDR2 FQGNSA. Profiled with immunoSEQ multiplex PCR; TCRdb holds only in-frame clones, not every one. The table shows about 110,000 clones, with about 89% occurring only once. A word on this clone: Its antigen is not identified.

Sequenced sample: blood. The sequence was obtained from a person aged 18-70 years in good health. V and J are TRBV7-2 and TRBJ1-2; unclear D gene. CDR3 bases: TGTGCCAGCAGCCACGTCGTGGCGGGGAACTATGGCTACACCTTC. Protein product: CASSHVVAGNYGYTF.